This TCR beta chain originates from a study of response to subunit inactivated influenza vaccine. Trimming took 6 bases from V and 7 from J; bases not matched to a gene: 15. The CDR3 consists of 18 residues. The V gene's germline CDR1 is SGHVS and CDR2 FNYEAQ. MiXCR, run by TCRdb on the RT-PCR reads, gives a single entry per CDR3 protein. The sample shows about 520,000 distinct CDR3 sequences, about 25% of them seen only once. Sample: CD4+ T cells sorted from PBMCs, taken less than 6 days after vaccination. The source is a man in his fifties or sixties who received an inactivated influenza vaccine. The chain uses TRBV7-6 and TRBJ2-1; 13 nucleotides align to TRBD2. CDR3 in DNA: TGTGCCAGCAGGTCACTAGCGGGAGGGCCGATCTCGCTAAATGAGCAGTTCTTC. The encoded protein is CASRSLAGGPISLNEQFF.